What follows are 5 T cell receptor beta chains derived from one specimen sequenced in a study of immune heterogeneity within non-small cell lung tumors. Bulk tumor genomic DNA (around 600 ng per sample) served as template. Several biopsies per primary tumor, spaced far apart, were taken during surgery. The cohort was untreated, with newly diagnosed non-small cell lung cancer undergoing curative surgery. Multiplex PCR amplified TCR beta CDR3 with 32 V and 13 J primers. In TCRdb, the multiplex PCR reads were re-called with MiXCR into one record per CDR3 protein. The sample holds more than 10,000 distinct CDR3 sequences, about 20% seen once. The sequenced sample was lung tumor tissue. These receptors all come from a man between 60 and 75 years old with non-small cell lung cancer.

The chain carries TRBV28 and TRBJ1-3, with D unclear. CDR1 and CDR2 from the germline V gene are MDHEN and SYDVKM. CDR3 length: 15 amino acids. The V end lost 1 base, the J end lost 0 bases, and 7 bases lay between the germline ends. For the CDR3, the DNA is TGTGCCAGCAGTTTATACGGATTCTCTGGAAACACCATATATTTT. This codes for CASSLYGFSGNTIYF. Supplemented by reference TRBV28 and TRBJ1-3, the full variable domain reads DVKVTQSSRYLVKRTGEKVFLECVQDMDHENMFWYRQDPGLGLRLIYFSYDVKMKEKGDIPEGYSVSREKKERFSLILESASTNQTSMYLCASSLYGFSGNTIYFGEGSWLTVV.

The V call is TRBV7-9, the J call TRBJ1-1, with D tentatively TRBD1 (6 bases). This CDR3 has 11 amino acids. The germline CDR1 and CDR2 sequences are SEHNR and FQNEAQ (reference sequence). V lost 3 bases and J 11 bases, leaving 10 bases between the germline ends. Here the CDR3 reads CASSLEGDAFF. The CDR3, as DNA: TGTGCCAGCAGCTTGGAGGGGGACGCTTTCTTT. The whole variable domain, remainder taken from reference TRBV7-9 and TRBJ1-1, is DTGVSQNPRHKITKRGQNVTFRCDPISEHNRLYWYRQTLGQGPEFLTYFQNEAQLEKSRLLSDRFSAERPKGSFSTLEIQRTEQGDSAMYLCASSLEGDAFFGQGTRLTVV.

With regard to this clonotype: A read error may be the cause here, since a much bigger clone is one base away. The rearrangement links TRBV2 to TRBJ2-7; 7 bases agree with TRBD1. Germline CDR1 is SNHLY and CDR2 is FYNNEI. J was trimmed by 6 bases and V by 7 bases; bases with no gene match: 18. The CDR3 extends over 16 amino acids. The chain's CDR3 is CASIDPGQAGGTEQYF. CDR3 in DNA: TGTGCCAGCATTGACCCTGGACAAGCAGGGGGAACCGAGCAGTACTTC.

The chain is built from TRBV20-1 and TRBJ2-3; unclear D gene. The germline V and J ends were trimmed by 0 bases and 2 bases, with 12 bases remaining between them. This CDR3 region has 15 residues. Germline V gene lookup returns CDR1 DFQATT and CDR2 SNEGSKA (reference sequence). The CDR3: CSARDRYGATDTQYF. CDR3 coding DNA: TGCAGTGCTAGAGATCGATACGGAGCCACAGATACGCAGTATTTT.

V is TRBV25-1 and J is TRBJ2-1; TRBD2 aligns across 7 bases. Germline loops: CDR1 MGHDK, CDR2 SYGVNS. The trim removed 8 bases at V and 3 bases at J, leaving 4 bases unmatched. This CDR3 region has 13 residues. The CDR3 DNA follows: TGTGCCAGCGGGGGGGGGGTCTACAATGAGCAGTTCTTC. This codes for CASGGGVYNEQFF.